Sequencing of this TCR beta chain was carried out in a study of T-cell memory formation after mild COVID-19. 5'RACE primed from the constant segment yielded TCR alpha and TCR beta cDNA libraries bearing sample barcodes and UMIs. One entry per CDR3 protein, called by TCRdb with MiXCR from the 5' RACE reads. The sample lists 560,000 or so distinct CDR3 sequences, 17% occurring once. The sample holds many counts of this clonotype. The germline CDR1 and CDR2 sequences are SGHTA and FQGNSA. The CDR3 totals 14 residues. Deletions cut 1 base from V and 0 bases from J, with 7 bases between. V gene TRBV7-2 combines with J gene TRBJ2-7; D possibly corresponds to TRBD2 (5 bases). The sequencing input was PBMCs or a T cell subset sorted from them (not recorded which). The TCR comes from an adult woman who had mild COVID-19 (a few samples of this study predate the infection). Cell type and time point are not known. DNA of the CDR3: TGTGCCAGCAGCTTAGAAACTAGCTCCTACGAGCAGTACTTC. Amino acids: CASSLETSSYEQYF.